The next 9 T cell receptor beta chains were all read from a single sample in a study of blood T cell repertoires in COVID-19. TCRdb's copy holds only in-frame clones and misses some; the assay was immunoSEQ multiplex PCR. This table has around 24,000 clones, over 80% appearing once. The sample taken for sequencing was peripheral blood. Every receptor here comes from a woman older than 75 with acute or convalescent COVID-19.

This clone has a single count. The V gene is TRBV5-1, the J gene TRBJ2-2; 13 bases agree with TRBD2. The trim removed 1 base at V and 6 bases at J, leaving 3 bases unmatched. Germline V gene lookup returns CDR1 SGHRS and CDR2 YFSETQ. There are 16 residues in the CDR3. The CDR3 sequence: CASSLTTSGGAGELFF. CDR3 nucleotides: TGCGCCAGCAGCTTGACTACTAGCGGGGGGGCCGGGGAGCTGTTTTTT.

V gene TRBV7-2 combines with J gene TRBJ1-4; D is uncertain. Trimming left V 1 base short and J 8 bases short, with 11 bases between. In germline, CDR1 is SGHTA, CDR2 FQGNSA. The length of the CDR3 is 14 residues. The CDR3 DNA sequence: TGTGCCAGCAGCTTAGGAGGGCTTGGGGAAAAACTGTTTTTT. As protein: CASSLGGLGEKLFF. Full variable domain (missing parts from reference TRBV7-2 and TRBJ1-4): GAGVSQSPSNKVTEKGKDVELRCDPISGHTALYWYRQSLGQGLEFLIYFQGNSAPDKSGLPSDRFSAERTGGSVSTLTIQRTQQEDSAVYLCASSLGGLGEKLFFGSGTQLSVL.

The rearrangement links TRBV7-3 to TRBJ2-1, with 8 nucleotides matching TRBD2. Per the germline V gene, CDR1 is SGHTA and CDR2 is FQGTGA. CDR3 length: 16 residues. Trimming took 5 bases from V and 3 from J; bases not matched to a gene: 9. The CDR3 reads CASSPSLAGHYNEQFF. In DNA form, the CDR3 reads TGTGCCAGCAGCCCCTCCCTAGCGGGCCACTACAATGAGCAGTTCTTC.

The chain has TRBV19 and TRBJ2-3, with D uncertain. The length of the CDR3 is 14 residues. Between the trimmed V and J ends, which lost 3 bases and 2 bases, there was a span of 9 bases. Germline V gene data show CDR1 as LNHDA and CDR2 as SQIVND (reference sequence). The CDR3 loop reads CASSIAMHTDTQYF. The CDR3 DNA reads TGTGCCAGTAGTATCGCTATGCACACAGATACGCAGTATTTT. Filled out from reference TRBV19 and TRBJ2-3, the complete variable domain reads DGGITQSPKYLFRKEGQNVTLSCEQNLNHDAMYWYRQDPGQGLRLIYYSQIVNDFQKGDIAEGYSVSREKKESFPLTVTSAQKNPTAFYLCASSIAMHTDTQYFGPGTRLTVL.

Details on this clone: An end of the junction differs from the germline gene, which may be a read error. The chain links TRBV12-3 or TRBV12-4 to TRBJ2-5; weak D call: TRBD1 (6 bases). There are 13 residues in the CDR3. The CDR3 reads CASSLGQKETQYF. The DNA for the CDR3 is TGTGCCAGCAGCTTAGGACAGAAAGAGACCCAGTACTTC.

The chain is built from TRBV30 and TRBJ2-4, with TRBD2 matching 10 bases. In germline, CDR1 is GTSNPN, CDR2 SVGIG (reference sequence). The CDR3 extends over 14 amino acids. Unmatched junction bases numbered 4, after V lost 0 bases and J lost 8 bases. The CDR3 coding sequence is TGTGCCTGGAGTGTTGGACTAGCGGCGGACATTCAGTACTTC. The encoded protein is CAWSVGLAADIQYF.

This clone was seen a few times. The genes are TRBV3-1 (or the pseudogene TRBV3-2) and TRBJ1-3; D remains unclear. The CDR3 is 14 residues long. Germline-derived CDR1 and CDR2 are LGHDT and YNNKEL (reference sequence). V lost 1 base and J lost 9, with 13 bases in between. CDR3 residues: CASSQVLTISTIYF. In DNA, the CDR3 is TGTGCCAGCAGCCAAGTTCTCACTATATCCACCATATATTTT.

The chain carries TRBV28 and TRBJ1-1; D ambiguous. The germline V and J ends were trimmed by 3 bases and 1 base, with 12 bases remaining between them. Germline CDR1 and CDR2: MDHEN and SYDVKM. The CDR3 totals 15 residues. The CDR3 region has the DNA TGTGCCAGCAGTTTCCCCGGGAGAGGGAACACTGAAGCTTTCTTT. Its translation: CASSFPGRGNTEAFF. Based on the CDR3 plus reference TRBV28 and TRBJ1-1, the full variable domain is DVKVTQSSRYLVKRTGEKVFLECVQDMDHENMFWYRQDPGLGLRLIYFSYDVKMKEKGDIPEGYSVSREKKERFSLILESASTNQTSMYLCASSFPGRGNTEAFFGQGTRLTVV.

This rearrangement joins TRBV18 to TRBJ1-1; D is undetermined. V gave up 0 bases and J gave up 1 base, with 6 bases separating them. CDR3 length equals 14 residues. CDR1 and CDR2 (germline): KGHSH, LQKENI. This CDR3 is CASSPPAGNTEAFF. The DNA of the CDR3 is TGTGCCAGCTCACCACCTGCGGGGAACACTGAAGCTTTCTTT.